The 9 T cell receptor beta chains below were found in one sample sequenced in a study of kidney transplant recipient with SARS-CoV-2 infection. TCRdb called the reads again in MiXCR, with one record for every CDR3 protein. The profile shows roughly 250,000 distinct CDR3 sequences, under 30% of them singletons. The sequencing used a blood sample, collected at baseline and on day 111 from a kidney transplant recipient. The receptors shown here come from a young adult male patient who had COVID-19 and was a kidney transplant recipient. Some T cells may be the graft donor's.

This clonotype has at least ten counts. This CDR3 reads CASSTSARSRKTYGYTF. As DNA, the CDR3 is TGCGCCAGCAGTACCAGCGCAAGATCGCGAAAGACCTATGGCTACACCTTC. V is TRBV10-1 and J is TRBJ1-2, with D uncertain. Trimming pared 5 bases from V and 4 bases from J, leaving 23 bases between. Germline V gives CDR1 WNHNN, CDR2 SYGVQD (reference sequence). The CDR3 is 17 amino acids.

J is TRBJ2-7 and V is TRBV24-1; 10 bases map to TRBD1. The CDR3 contains 15 residues. Germline CDR1 is KGHDR and CDR2 is SFDVKD. Unmatched junction bases numbered 6, after V lost 4 bases and J lost 4 bases. CDR3 in DNA: TGTGCCACCAGTGAGGGGACAGGGGTAAGTTACGAGCAGTACTTC. Amino acid sequence: CATSEGTGVSYEQYF.

The J gene is TRBJ2-1, the V gene TRBV14; tentative D call: TRBD2 (7 bases). CDR1 and CDR2 (germline): SGHDN, FVKESK. This CDR3 comprises 17 residues. The ends were cut back, 3 bases at V and 6 bases at J, with 21 bases in the middle. The chain's CDR3 is CASSHHWQGGGANEQFF. The CDR3 DNA follows: TGTGCCAGCAGCCATCATTGGCAGGGAGGGGGTGCCAATGAGCAGTTCTTC.

This clonotype was seen at least ten times. V and J are TRBV6-5 and TRBJ2-7; the D gene is possibly TRBD1 (6 bases). V was clipped by 0 bases and J by 0 bases, with 15 bases between them. This CDR3 has 17 amino acids. The V gene's germline CDR1 is MNHEY and CDR2 SVGAGI. The chain's CDR3 is CASSYSGTGTSSYEQYF. Written as DNA, the CDR3 is TGTGCCAGCAGTTACTCGGGGACCGGGACATCCTCCTACGAGCAGTACTTC.

This clonotype was seen many times. This chain links TRBV6-1 with TRBJ1-1, with 9 bases matching TRBD1. The CDR3 loop spans 17 amino acids. In germline, CDR1 is MNHNS, CDR2 SASEGT. The V segment lost 4 bases and the J segment 2 bases; nucleotides outside the gene matches: 11. DNA of the CDR3: TGTGCCAGCAGTGCCCGGACAGGGGCTAGAATAAACACTGAAGCTTTCTTT. This gives the protein CASSARTGARINTEAFF.

In its sample, this clonotype was seen once. A read error may be the cause here, since a much bigger clone is one base away. The conserved final phenylalanine or tryptophan is absent from the CDR3, which likely points to a read error. The chain carries TRBV9 and TRBJ1-1; TRBD1 matches 7 bases. Per the germline V gene, CDR1 is SGDLS and CDR2 is YYNGEE. V was clipped by 0 bases and J by 11 bases; unmatched bases: 4. This CDR3 has 12 amino acids. The CDR3 DNA follows: TGTGCCAGCAGCGTAGATGACAGGGTGGCTTTCCTT. Protein: CASSVDDRVAFL.

Of note for this clonotype: A single base separates this from a much larger clone, so it may be a read error. The rearrangement uses TRBV7-6 and TRBJ1-2, with 9 bases matching TRBD1. The germline CDR1 and CDR2 sequences are SGHVS and FNYEAQ. CDR3 length: 14 amino acids. The CDR3 coding sequence is TGTGCCAACAGCCCGGGGACAGGGTTTACGGGCTACACCTTC. Translated, it gives CANSPGTGFTGYTF.

This sequence joins TRBV25-1 and TRBJ2-3; 9 bases map to TRBD1. The CDR3 is 17 residues long. After removal of 1 base from V and 2 bases from J, the junction contained 7 bases not matched to a gene. Germline V gene data show CDR1 as MGHDK and CDR2 as SYGVNS. For the CDR3, the DNA is TGTGCCAGCAGTGAATTTCGGGGGACAGGGTCCACAGATACGCAGTATTTT. This gives the protein CASSEFRGTGSTDTQYF.

This clonotype was observed once. A much larger clone sits a single nucleotide away, making a read error possible. V usage is TRBV5-1 and J usage is TRBJ2-2, with 13 bases aligning to TRBD2. Germline V gives CDR1 SGHRS, CDR2 YFSETQ. The CDR3 contains 15 residues. The CDR3 DNA reads as TGCGCCGGCAGCTCGGGACTAGCGGGATCCGGGGAGCTGTTTTTT. It is translated as CAGSSGLAGSGELFF.